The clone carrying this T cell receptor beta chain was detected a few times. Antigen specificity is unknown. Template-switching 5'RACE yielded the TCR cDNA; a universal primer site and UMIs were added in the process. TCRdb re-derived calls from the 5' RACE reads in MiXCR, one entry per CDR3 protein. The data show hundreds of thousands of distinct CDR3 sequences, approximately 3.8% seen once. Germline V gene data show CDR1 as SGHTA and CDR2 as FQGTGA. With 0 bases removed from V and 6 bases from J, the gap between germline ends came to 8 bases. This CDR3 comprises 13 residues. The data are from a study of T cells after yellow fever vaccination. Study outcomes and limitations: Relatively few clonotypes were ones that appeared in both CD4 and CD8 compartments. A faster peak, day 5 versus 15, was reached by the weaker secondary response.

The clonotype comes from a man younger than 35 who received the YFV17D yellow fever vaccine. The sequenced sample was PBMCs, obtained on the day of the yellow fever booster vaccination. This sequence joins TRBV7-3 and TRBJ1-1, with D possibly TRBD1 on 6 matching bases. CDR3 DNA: TGTGCCAGCAGCTTAACGGGGGGCGCTGAAGCTTTCTTT. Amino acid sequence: CASSLTGGAEAFF.